The present T cell receptor (beta chain) was sequenced within a study of CD8 T cells in ankylosing spondylitis. Study results and limitations: Earlier reports found some motif variants in synovial fluid and blood in reactive arthritis. Among TCR beta sequences, a motif of under 10 highly homologous variants appeared characteristic of ankylosing spondylitis blood.

At least ten counts were recorded for this clonotype. Its antigen is not identified. The length of the CDR3 is 15 residues. The germline V gene encodes CDR1 SGHAT and CDR2 FQDESV (reference sequence). The V and J ends lost 5 bases and 5 bases, in that order; junction bases with no gene match: 11. MiXCR was run by TCRdb on the 5' RACE reads, yielding one entry per CDR3 protein. The sample includes 450,000 to 550,000 distinct CDR3 sequences, about 5.7% seen only once; the top ten take around 3.5%. This chain connects TRBV11-1 to TRBJ2-5; TRBD1 agrees at 7 bases. Sequences were obtained from blood, either unsorted or a sorted T cell fraction (not recorded which). The TCR originated in a male donor with ankylosing spondylitis. As DNA, the CDR3 is TGTGCCAGCAGCCCATTCCAAGGGGGCGGGGAGACCCAGTACTTC. Its protein product is CASSPFQGGGETQYF.